These T cell receptor beta chains were read from a single sample in a study of cytomegalovirus exposure and HLA in healthy donors. Sequencing was performed with immunoSEQ multiplex PCR; in TCRdb, only in-frame clones are kept and a portion is missing. The sample yields 150,000 or so clones, roughly 82% seen once. The sequencing input was PBMCs. These receptors originate from a young woman in good health and CMV-seronegative. CDR3s include the opening cysteine and the closing phenylalanine or tryptophan. The order of the fields is CDR3 DNA, CDR3 protein, J gene, V gene, D gene. D genes are given only for firm matches.

TGTGCCAGCAGCGTCTTGGCTAGCGGAAACACCGGGGAGCTGTTTTTT | CASSVLASGNTGELFF | TRBJ2-2 | TRBV9 | TRBD2
TGTGCCAGCAGCCCAGAAGGCCCCGGAACAGCTAATGAAAAACTGTTTTTT | CASSPEGPGTANEKLFF | TRBJ1-4 | TRBV5-4 | -
TGCGCCAGCAGCCCAAGACAGGCAGACATTAACACTGAAGCTTTCTTT | CASSPRQADINTEAFF | TRBJ1-1 | TRBV5-1 | -
TGTGCTAGTGGCCTTAGTACCGGGGAGCTGTTTTTT | CASGLSTGELFF | TRBJ2-2 | TRBV12-5 | -
TGTGCCAGCCGGTACGGAGTTTGGAACACCGGGGAGCTGTTTTTT | CASRYGVWNTGELFF | TRBJ2-2 | TRBV27 | -
TGTGCCAGCAGCTTACTAGCGGGAACTGAGCAGTTCTTC | CASSLLAGTEQFF | TRBJ2-1 | TRBV7-2 | TRBD2
TGCGCCAGCAGCCAAGATGGGAGCGTCGGGGAGACCCAGTACTTC | CASSQDGSVGETQYF | TRBJ2-5 | TRBV4-3 | -
TGTGCCAGCAGATGGAAGGGGGCGCGGAACACTGAAGCTTTCTTT | CASRWKGARNTEAFF | TRBJ1-1 | TRBV13 | TRBD1
TGTGCCAGCAGCGCCCCAGACAGGTCGAACTATGGCTACACCTTC | CASSAPDRSNYGYTF | TRBJ1-2 | TRBV5-6 | -
TGTGCCAGCAGTTCCAAGCAACTCGACAGGGGAGGGGTTGCTTTCTTT | CASSSKQLDRGGVAFF | TRBJ1-1 | TRBV6-5 | TRBD1
TGCAGCGTTGTGACAAGGTTACAGGAAGCTTTCTTT | CSVVTRLQEAFF | TRBJ1-1 | TRBV29-1 | -
TGCAGCGTTGAGTGGGGGGGGGCGAGCACTGAAGCTTTCTTT | CSVEWGGASTEAFF | TRBJ1-1 | TRBV29-1 | -
TGCGCCAGCAGCTTTGGCGGGAGGGGGTACAATGAGCAGTTCTTC | CASSFGGRGYNEQFF | TRBJ2-1 | TRBV5-1 | TRBD2
TGTGCCAGCAACCCGGTAGGGGGCTACGAGCAGTACTTC | CASNPVGGYEQYF | TRBJ2-7 | TRBV11-2 | -